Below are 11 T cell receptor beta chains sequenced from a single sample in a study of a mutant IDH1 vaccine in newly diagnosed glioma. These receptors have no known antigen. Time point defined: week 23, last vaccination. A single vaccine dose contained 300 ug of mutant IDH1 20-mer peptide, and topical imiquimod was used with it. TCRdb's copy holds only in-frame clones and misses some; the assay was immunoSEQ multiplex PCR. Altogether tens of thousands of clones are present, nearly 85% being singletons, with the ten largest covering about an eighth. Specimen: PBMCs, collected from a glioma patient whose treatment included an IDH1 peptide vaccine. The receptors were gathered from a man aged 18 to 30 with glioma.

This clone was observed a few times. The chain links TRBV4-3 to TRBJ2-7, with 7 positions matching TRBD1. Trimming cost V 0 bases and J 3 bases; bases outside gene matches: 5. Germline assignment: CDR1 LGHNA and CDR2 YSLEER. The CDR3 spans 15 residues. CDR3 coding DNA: TGCGCCAGCAGCCAAGAAGAGACAGGGCACTACGAGCAGTACTTC. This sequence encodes CASSQEETGHYEQYF.

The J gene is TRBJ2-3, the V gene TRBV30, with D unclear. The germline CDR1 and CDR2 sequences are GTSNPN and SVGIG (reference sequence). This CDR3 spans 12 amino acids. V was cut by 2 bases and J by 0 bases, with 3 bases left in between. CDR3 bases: TGTGCCTGGAGTCTTAGCACAGATACGCAGTATTTT. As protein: CAWSLSTDTQYF.

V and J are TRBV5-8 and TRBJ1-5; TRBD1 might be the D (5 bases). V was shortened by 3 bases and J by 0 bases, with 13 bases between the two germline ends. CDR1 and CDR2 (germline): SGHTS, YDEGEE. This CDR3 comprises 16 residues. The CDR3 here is CASSSGLDRSNQPQHF. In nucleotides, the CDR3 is TGTGCCAGCAGCTCGGGGCTGGACCGTAGCAATCAGCCCCAGCATTTT.

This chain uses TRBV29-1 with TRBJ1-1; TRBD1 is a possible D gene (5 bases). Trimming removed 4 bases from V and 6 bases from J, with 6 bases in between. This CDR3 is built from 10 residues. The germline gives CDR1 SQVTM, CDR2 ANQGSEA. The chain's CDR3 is CSVGDAEAFF. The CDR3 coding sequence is TGCAGCGTTGGGGACGCTGAAGCTTTCTTT.

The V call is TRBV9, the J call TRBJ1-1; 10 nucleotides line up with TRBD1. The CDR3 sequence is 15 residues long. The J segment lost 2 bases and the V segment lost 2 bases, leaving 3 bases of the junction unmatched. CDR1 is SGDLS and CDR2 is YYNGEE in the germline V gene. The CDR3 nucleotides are TGTGCCAGCAGCGTTCGGGACAGGGGAAACACTGAAGCTTTCTTT. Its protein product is CASSVRDRGNTEAFF.

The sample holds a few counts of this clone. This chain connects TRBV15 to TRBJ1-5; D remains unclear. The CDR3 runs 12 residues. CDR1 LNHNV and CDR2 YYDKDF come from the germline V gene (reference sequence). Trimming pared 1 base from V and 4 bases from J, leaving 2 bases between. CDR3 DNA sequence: TGTGCCACCAGCAGAGGGAATCAGCCCCAGCATTTT. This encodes CATSRGNQPQHF.

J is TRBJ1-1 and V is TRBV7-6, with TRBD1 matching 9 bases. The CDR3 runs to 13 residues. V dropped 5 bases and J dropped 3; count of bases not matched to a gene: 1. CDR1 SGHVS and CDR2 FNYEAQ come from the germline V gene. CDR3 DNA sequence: TGTGCCAGCAGCCGGACAGGGGACACTGAAGCTTTCTTT. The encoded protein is CASSRTGDTEAFF. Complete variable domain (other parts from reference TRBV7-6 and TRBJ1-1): GAGVSQSPRYKVTKRGQDVALRCDPISGHVSLYWYRQALGQGPEFLTYFNYEAQQDKSGLPNDRFSAERPEGSISTLTIQRTEQRDSAMYRCASSRTGDTEAFFGQGTRLTVV.

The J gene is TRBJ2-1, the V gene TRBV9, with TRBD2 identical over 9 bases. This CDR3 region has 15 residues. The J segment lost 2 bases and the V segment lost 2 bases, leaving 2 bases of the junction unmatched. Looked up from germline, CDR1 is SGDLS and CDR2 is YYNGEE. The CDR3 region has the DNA TGTGCCAGCAGCGTTAGACTAGCGGCCTACAATGAGCAGTTCTTC. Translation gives CASSVRLAAYNEQFF.

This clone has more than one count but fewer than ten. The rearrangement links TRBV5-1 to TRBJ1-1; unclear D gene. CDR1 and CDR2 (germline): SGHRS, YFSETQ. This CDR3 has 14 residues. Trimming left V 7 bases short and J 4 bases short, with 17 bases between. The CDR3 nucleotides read TGCGCCAGCGAACCGGGCGGCGCAGGCACTGAAGCTTTCTTT. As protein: CASEPGGAGTEAFF.

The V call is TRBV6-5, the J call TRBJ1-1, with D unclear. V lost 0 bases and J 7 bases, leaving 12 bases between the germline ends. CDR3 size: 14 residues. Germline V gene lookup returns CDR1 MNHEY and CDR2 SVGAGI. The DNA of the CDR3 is TGTGCCAGCAGTTACTCTAATATTGGGGATGAAGCTTTCTTT. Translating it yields CASSYSNIGDEAFF.

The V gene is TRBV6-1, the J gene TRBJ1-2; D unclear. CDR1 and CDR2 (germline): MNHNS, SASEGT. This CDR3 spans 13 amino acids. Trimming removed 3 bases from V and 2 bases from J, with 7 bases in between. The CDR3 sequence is CASSETINYGYTF. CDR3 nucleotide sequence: TGTGCCAGCAGTGAGACCATCAACTATGGCTACACCTTC.